This TCR beta chain emerged from a study of cytomegalovirus exposure and HLA in healthy donors. Findings and caveats of the study: In an earlier analysis, productive rearrangement rates for most beta V segments clustered near 87% or 30%. Excluded were some V segments that proved indistinguishable, including TRBV6-2 and TRBV6-3.

These donors, healthy bone marrow donors, were studied. With 60 Vbeta and 13 Jbeta primers, the PCR was carried out. The table came from immunoSEQ multiplex PCR; TCRdb's copy has only in-frame clones and leaves some out. The table records some 130,000 clones, around 70% of them present only once. V dropped 6 bases and J dropped 1; count of bases not matched to a gene: 19. Germline V gene data show CDR1 as MDHEN and CDR2 as SYDVKM. The CDR3 is made up of 20 amino acids. For this clone: Its cognate antigen is unknown.

The V call is TRBV28, the J call TRBJ2-1; the match to TRBD2 covers 9 bases. This clonotype originated in a man aged 25-45 years in good health and CMV-seronegative. Sequencing was performed on PBMCs. The CDR3 is CASSPLSPRSGGQSYNEQFF. The CDR3 coding sequence is TGTGCCAGCAGCCCACTATCCCCCCGTAGCGGGGGCCAGTCCTACAATGAGCAGTTCTTC.